The T cell receptor (beta chain) described here comes from a study of T cell repertoires in cytomegalovirus infection (dated by TCRdb to about 2019). In terms of the full investigation: Alongside well-studied HLA-B-restricted epitopes, the peptide stimulations were aimed at recently identified HLA-C-restricted CMV epitopes, whose presentation resists viral immunomodulation. The HLA type of each donor mattered for the analysis, because public TCR beta signatures pointed to carriage of CMV infection along with the matching HLA type. General conclusions and limits of the study: Cumulative frequency of public TCR beta family members discriminated carriers of CMV infection plus the relevant HLA type in this cohort and an independent roughly 340-donor cohort. The ex vivo response was dominated by HLA-C-restricted CMV-specific TCR beta clonotypes, which also provided the single most frequent clonotype in two of eight donors.

Notes on this clonotype: The antigen it binds to is not known. No quality values exist for individual bases; no much larger clone is one base distant.

This specimen's treatment or condition label, per the study, means: in vitro stimulation with specific CMV peptide epitopes to enrich CMV-specific T cells. Taken from the germline V gene, the CDR1 and CDR2 loops are SGHVS and FNYEAQ. From the cysteine up to the phenylalanine, the CDR3 has a length of 15 residues. Just CDR3 DNA is preserved here, 45 bases in frame from base 1. From V the trimming removes 2 bases and from J it removes 5 bases, while the gene matches leave 5 bases of the junction unaccounted for. The reads were generated on an Illumina HiSeq 1500. TCRdb ran its own pipeline on the public reads, namely fastp trimming at Q25 and MiXCR clone calling, and kept in-frame beta chains. Each CDR3 protein appears once, grouped with its most common genes and DNA. The sample yields some 500,000 distinct CDR3 sequences; 30% to 40% were counted once. Together, the top ten hold roughly a sixth of the sample.

The sample here was cultured PBMCs, taken from culture after CMV antigen stimulation. The sequence came from a human donor in good health (CMV status not recorded). Some clones in this sample may be carry-over from other donors' samples. The rearrangement joined TRBV7-6 to TRBJ2-3; TRBD2 matches 9 bases in the middle. The CDR3 corresponds to CASSLLAGRIDTQYF. The nucleotide sequence is TGTGCCAGCAGCTTACTAGCGGGAAGGATAGATACGCAGTATTTT.